This T cell receptor (beta chain) was captured in a study of Ad26.COV2.S vaccination and SARS-CoV-2 variants. Study context: Enrollment placed the donor in the COV1001 Ad26.COV2.S trial arm. Findings of the study overall: Compared with placebo recipients, vaccine recipients had higher spike-specific TCR breadth. Whether participants received vaccine or placebo, their non-spike TCR breadth was similar. After vaccination, reports described spike-specific CD8+ and CD4+ T cell responses as showing substantial breadth.

Treatment indicated: roughly 18 received Ad26.COV2.S at low or high dose, single or two shots; 5 received placebo; per-sample allocation not given. Sampling was performed 63 days after the first vaccine or placebo injection. V was trimmed by 1 base and J by 7 bases, leaving 5 bases between them. The germline CDR1 and CDR2 sequences are MGHRA and YSYEKL. This CDR3 comprises 12 residues. Method: immunoSEQ multiplex PCR; TCRdb's copy keeps in-frame clones and lacks some. The sample has around 300,000 clones, about nine tenths seen once; the top ten hold approximately 5%. Of note for this clone: What it binds is not known.

The source is a person between 18 and 59 years old who received the Ad26.COV2.S COVID-19 vaccine or a placebo. This chain joins TRBV4-1 and TRBJ2-1, with no clear D. The sample was peripheral blood, taken in a trial of Ad26.COV2.S vaccine versus placebo. CDR3 sequence: CASSQVGNEQFF. DNA of the CDR3: TGCGCCAGCAGCCAAGTCGGGAATGAGCAGTTCTTC.